This T cell receptor (beta chain) was recorded in a study of regulatory T cells in long-lasting Graves disease. The CDR3 runs 13 residues. The J segment lost 1 base and the V segment lost 11 bases, leaving 4 bases of the junction unmatched. Per germline, CDR1 MNHNS and CDR2 SASEGT. There are many counts of this clonotype. Time point indicated: persistent/refractory GD, antithyroid drugs over 5 years with positive TRAb. Scientists built the TCR library using RNA that was extracted from PBMCs. Patient provenance is recorded as an endocrinology department in Xi'an, China. The TCR beta library used iRepertoire HTBI primers with Arm-PCR amplification of CDR3. TCRdb reprocessed the multiplex PCR reads via MiXCR and lists one record per CDR3 protein. The data show fewer than 400,000 distinct CDR3 sequences, with roughly 20% seen just once and less than 25% held by the top ten.

The chain employs TRBV6-1 and TRBJ2-7; 11 bases line up with TRBD2. The sequence was collected from a female donor with Graves disease. Sequencing was performed on peripheral blood mononuclear cells (PBMCs), taken when the disease was refractory, from a patient treated with antithyroid drugs. The CDR3 loop reads CAARTSGSYEQYF. The DNA for the CDR3 is TGTGCCGCTAGGACTAGCGGGTCCTACGAGCAGTACTTC.